Reported below is one T cell receptor (beta chain). This record comes from a study of technical replicates of blood from several donors. The CDR3 has 12 amino acids. The germline V gene has CDR1 GTSNPN and CDR2 SVGIG (reference sequence). V lost 5 bases to trimming and J lost 3 bases, with 10 bases between them. The repertoire was sequenced with immunoSEQ multiplex PCR; TCRdb's copy has only in-frame clones and lacks some. The sample has 100,000 or so clones, roughly 95% seen once. The receptor's source is a human donor in good health. Sequencing was carried out using T cells isolated from PBMCs. The genes are TRBV30 and TRBJ1-1, with a possible D match to TRBD1 (6 bases). CDR3 region: CAWWTEDTEAFF. The DNA for the CDR3 is TGTGCCTGGTGGACAGAAGACACTGAAGCTTTCTTT.